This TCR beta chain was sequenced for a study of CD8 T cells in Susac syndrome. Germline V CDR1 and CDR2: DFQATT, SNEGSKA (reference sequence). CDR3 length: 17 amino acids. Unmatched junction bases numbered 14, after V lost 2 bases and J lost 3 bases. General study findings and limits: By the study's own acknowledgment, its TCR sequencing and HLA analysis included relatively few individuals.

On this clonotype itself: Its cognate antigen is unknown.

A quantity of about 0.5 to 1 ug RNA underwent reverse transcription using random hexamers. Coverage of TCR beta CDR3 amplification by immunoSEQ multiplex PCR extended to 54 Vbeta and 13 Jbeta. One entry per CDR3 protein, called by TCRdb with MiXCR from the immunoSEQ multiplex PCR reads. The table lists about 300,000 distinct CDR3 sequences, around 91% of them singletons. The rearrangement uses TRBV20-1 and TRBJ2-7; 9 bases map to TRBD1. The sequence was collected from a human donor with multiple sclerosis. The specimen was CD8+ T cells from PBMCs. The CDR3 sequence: CSARTSGQGMGGYEQYF. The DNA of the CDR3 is TGCAGTGCTAGAACCTCGGGACAGGGAATGGGGGGCTACGAGCAGTACTTC.